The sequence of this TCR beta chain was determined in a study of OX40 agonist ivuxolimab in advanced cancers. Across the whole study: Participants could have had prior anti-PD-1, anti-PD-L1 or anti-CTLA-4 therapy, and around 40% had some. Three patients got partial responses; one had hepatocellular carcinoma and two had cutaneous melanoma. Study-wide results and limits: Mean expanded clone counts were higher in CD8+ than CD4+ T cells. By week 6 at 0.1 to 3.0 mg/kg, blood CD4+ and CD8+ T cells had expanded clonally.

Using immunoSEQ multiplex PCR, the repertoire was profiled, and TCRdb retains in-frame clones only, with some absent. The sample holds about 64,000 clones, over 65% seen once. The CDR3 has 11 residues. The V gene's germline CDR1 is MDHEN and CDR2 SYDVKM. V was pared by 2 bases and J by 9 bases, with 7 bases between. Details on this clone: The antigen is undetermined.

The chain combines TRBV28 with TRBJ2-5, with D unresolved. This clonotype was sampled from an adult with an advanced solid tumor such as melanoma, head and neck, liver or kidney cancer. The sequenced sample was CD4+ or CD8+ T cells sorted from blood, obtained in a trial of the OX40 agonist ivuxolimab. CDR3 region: CASSLGWAQYF. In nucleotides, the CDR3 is TGTGCCAGCAGTTTAGGATGGGCCCAGTACTTC.